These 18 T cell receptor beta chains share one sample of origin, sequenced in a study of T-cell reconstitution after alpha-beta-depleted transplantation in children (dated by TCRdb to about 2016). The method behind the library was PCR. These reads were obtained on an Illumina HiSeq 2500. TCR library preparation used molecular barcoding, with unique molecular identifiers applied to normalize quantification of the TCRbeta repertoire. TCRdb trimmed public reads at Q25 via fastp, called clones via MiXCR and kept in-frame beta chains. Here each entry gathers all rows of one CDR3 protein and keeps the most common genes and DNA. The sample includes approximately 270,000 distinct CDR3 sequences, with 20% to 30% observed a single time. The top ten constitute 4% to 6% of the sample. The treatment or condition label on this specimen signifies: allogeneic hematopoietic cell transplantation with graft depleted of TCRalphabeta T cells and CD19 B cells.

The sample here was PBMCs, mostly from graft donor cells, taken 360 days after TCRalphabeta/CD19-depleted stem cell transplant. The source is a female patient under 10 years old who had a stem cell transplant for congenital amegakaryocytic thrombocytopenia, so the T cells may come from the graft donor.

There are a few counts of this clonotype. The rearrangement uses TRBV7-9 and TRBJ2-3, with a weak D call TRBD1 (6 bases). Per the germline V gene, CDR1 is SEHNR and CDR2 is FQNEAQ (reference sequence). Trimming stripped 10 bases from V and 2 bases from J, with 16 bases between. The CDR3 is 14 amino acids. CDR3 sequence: CAIRQALTTDTQYF. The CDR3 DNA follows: TGTGCCATCCGACAGGCCTTAACCACAGATACGCAGTATTTT. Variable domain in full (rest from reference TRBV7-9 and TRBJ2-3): DTGVSQNPRHKITKRGQNVTFRCDPISEHNRLYWYRQTLGQGPEFLTYFQNEAQLEKSRLLSDRFSAERPKGSFSTLEIQRTEQGDSAMYLCAIRQALTTDTQYFGPGTRLTVL.

The CDR3 DNA is TGTGCCAGCAGTGTTGAGGGGAACACTGAAGCTTTCTTT. As protein: CASSVEGNTEAFF. The genes are TRBV2 and TRBJ1-1; unclear D gene. V was cut by 4 bases and J by 1 base, with 7 bases left in between. The V gene's germline CDR1 is SNHLY and CDR2 FYNNEI. The CDR3 contains 13 residues. The variable domain in full, completed from reference TRBV2 and TRBJ1-1, reads EPEVTQTPSHQVTQMGQEVILRCVPISNHLYFYWYRQILGQKVEFLVSFYNNEISEKSEIFDDQFSVERPDGSNFTLKIRSTKLEDSAMYFCASSVEGNTEAFFGQGTRLTVV.

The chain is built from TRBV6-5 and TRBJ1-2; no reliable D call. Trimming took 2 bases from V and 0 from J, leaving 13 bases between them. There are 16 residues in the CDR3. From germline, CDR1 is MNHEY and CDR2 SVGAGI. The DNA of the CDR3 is TGTGCCAGCAGTTACGTAGTCAGGACCTCTAACTATGGCTACACCTTC. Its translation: CASSYVVRTSNYGYTF.

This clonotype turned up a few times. The CDR3 region is CASSLVIAGGHEQFF. As DNA, the CDR3 is TGCGCCAGCAGCTTGGTAATAGCGGGGGGCCATGAGCAGTTCTTC. The chain joins TRBV5-1 to TRBJ2-1; 10 nucleotides align to TRBD2. After removal of 0 bases from V and 8 bases from J, the junction contained 5 bases not matched to a gene. Germline assignment: CDR1 SGHRS and CDR2 YFSETQ. The CDR3 covers 15 residues.

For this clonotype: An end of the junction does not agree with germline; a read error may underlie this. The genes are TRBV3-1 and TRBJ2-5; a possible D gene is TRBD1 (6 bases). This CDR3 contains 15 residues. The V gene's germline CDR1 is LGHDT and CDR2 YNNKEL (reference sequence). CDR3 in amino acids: CATSRQTGYQETQYF. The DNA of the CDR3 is TGTGCCACCAGCCGCCAAACAGGGTACCAAGAGACCCAGTACTTC.

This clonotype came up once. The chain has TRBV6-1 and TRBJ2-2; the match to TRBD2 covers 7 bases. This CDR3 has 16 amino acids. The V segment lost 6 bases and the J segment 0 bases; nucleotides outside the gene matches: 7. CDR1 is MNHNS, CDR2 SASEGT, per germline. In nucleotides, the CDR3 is TGTGCCAGCAGGGGGGGGGTGGCCACGAACACCGGGGAGCTGTTTTTT. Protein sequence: CASRGGVATNTGELFF.

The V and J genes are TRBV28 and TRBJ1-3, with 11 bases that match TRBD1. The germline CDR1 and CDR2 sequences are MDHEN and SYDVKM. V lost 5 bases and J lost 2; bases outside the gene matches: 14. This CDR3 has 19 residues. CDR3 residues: CASSTTLRTGGPPGNTIYF. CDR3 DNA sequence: TGTGCCAGCAGTACGACCTTGAGGACAGGGGGCCCCCCTGGAAACACCATATATTTT.

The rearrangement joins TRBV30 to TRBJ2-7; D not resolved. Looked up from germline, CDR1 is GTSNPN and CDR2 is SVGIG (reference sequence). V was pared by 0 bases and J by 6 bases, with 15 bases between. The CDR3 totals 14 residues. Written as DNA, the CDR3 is TGTGCCTGGAGTGTACGTAGGAGCAACTCCGAGCAGTACTTC. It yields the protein CAWSVRRSNSEQYF.

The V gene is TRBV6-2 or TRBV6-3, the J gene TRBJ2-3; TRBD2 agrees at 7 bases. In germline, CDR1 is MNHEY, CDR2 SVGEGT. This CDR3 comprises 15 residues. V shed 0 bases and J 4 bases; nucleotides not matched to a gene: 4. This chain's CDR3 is CASSYSAGDSDTQYF. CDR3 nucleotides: TGTGCCAGCAGTTACTCCGCGGGAGACTCAGATACGCAGTATTTT.

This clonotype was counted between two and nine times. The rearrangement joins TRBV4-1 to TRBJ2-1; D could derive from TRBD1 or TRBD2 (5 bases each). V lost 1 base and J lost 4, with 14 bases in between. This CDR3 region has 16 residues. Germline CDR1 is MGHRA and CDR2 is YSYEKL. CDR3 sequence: CASSQVAGTDYNEQFF. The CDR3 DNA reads TGCGCCAGCAGCCAAGTTGCCGGGACGGATTACAATGAGCAGTTCTTC.

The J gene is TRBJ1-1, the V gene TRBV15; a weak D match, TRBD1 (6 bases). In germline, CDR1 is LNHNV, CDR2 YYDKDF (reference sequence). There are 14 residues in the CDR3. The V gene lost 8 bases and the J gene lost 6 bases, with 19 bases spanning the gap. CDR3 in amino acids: CATGITGSTPEAFF. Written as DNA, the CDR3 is TGTGCCACCGGAATCACAGGGAGTACTCCTGAAGCTTTCTTT.

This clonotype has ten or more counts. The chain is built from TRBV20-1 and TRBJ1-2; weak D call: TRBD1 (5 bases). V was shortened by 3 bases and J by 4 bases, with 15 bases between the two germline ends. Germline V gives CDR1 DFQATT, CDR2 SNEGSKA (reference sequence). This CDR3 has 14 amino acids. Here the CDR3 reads CSARSGQGFYGYTF. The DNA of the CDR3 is TGCAGTGCTAGGTCAGGTCAGGGCTTCTATGGCTACACCTTC.

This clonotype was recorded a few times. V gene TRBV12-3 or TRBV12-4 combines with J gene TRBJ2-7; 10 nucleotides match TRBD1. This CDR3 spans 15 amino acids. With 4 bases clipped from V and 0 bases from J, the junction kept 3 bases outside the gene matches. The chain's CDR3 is CASSWWTGGSYEQYF. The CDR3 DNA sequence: TGTGCCAGCAGTTGGTGGACAGGGGGCTCCTACGAGCAGTACTTC.

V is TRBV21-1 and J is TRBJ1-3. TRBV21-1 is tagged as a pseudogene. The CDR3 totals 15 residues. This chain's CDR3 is CASSSHTGSGNTIYF. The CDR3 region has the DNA TGTGCCAGCAGCAGCCACACCGGCTCTGGAAACACCATATATTTT.

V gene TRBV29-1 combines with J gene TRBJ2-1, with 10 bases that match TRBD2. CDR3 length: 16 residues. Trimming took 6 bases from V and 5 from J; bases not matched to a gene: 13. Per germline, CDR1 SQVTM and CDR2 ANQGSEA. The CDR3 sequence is CSVKWLAGAPHNEQFF. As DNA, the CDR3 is TGCAGCGTCAAGTGGCTAGCGGGGGCCCCACACAATGAGCAGTTCTTC.

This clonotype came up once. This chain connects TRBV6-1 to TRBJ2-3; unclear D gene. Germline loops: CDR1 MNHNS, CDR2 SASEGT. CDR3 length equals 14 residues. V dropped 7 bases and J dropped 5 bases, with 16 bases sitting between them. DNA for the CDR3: TGTGCCAGCAAAGCCCCCAGGTCGATAGATACGCAGTATTTT. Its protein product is CASKAPRSIDTQYF.

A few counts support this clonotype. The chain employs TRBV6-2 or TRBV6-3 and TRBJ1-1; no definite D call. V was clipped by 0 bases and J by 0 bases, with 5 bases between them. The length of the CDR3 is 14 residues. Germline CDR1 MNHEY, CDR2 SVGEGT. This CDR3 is CASSYSIMNTEAFF. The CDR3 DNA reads TGTGCCAGCAGTTACTCTATCATGAACACTGAAGCTTTCTTT.

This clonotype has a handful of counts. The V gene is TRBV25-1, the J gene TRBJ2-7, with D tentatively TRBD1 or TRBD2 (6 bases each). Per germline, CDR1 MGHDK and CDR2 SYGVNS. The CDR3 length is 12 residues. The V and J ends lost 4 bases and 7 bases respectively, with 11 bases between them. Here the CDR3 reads CASSGTGREQYF. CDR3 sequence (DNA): TGTGCCAGCAGTGGAACAGGGAGGGAGCAGTACTTC.